The 15 T cell receptor beta chains given below trace back to one sample, sequenced in a study of blood T cell repertoires in COVID-19 (TCRdb year 2020). The receptor library was made with the immunoSEQ multiplex PCR assay. As stored in TCRdb, this immuneACCESS dataset retains in-frame rearrangements with V and J assigned. A fraction of the clones does not appear; measured against another copy, unresolved V genes explain less than half of the discrepancy, and the remainder lacks a known reason. The sample table shows approximately 40,000 clones, and around 83% are seen once. Approximately 19% of the sample is held by the ten biggest clonotypes. Specimen: peripheral blood. These receptors all come from a man in his fifties in a cohort sampled during active COVID-19.

V gene TRBV19 combines with J gene TRBJ2-5, with 9 positions matching TRBD2. Germline lookup yields CDR1 LNHDA and CDR2 SQIVND (reference sequence). V lost 2 bases and J lost 2; bases outside the gene matches: 3. CDR3 size: 15 residues. The DNA for the CDR3 is TGTGCCAGTAGTATATCTAGCGGGGCGCAAGAGACCCAGTACTTC. Protein product: CASSISSGAQETQYF.

The V gene is TRBV27, the J gene TRBJ2-2; tentative D call: TRBD2 (5 bases). CDR1 MNHEY and CDR2 SMNVEV come from the germline V gene (reference sequence). V was clipped by 8 bases and J by 3 bases, with 10 bases between them. The length of the CDR3 is 13 residues. The CDR3 protein is CASGLSYTGELFF. CDR3 coding DNA: TGTGCCAGCGGACTTAGTTACACCGGGGAGCTGTTTTTT.

The chain joins TRBV29-1 to TRBJ2-7, with a possible D match to TRBD2 (5 bases). CDR1 and CDR2 from the germline V gene are SQVTM and ANQGSEA. Trimming removed 3 bases from V and 3 bases from J, with 15 bases in between. The CDR3 length is 14 residues. The CDR3 DNA reads TGCAGCGTTGAGTTGAGAGGGAAAGACTACGAGCAGTACTTC. Protein product: CSVELRGKDYEQYF.

The chain is built from TRBV30 and TRBJ2-7; 8 nucleotides match TRBD1. Germline CDR1 GTSNPN, CDR2 SVGIG (reference sequence). The junction had 3 bases not matched to a gene; V was cut back by 3 bases and J by 2 bases. The CDR3 consists of 13 residues. The DNA of the CDR3 is TGTGCCTGGAGAGGGGACAGGACCTACGAGCAGTACTTC. As protein: CAWRGDRTYEQYF.

This clone was seen once. The V gene is TRBV5-4, the J gene TRBJ1-5; D unclear. Between the trimmed V and J ends, which lost 0 bases and 3 bases, there was a span of 13 bases. Germline V gives CDR1 SGHNT, CDR2 YYREEE (reference sequence). The CDR3 covers 16 residues. As DNA, the CDR3 is TGTGCCAGCAGCTTGGGGCCGGGAGATTCCAATCAGCCCCAGCATTTT. This translates into CASSLGPGDSNQPQHF.

J is TRBJ2-5 and V is TRBV5-5; D remains ambiguous. This CDR3 contains 13 residues. The germline V gene encodes CDR1 SGHKS and CDR2 YYEKEE (reference sequence). The V end was cut by 4 bases, the J end by 5 bases, with 12 bases between. This chain's CDR3 is CASSIDTWETQYF. The CDR3 DNA reads as TGTGCCAGCAGCATCGACACCTGGGAGACCCAGTACTTC.

The gene calls are TRBV5-1 and TRBJ2-7; TRBD1 matches at 10 bases. Germline CDR1 is SGHRS and CDR2 is YFSETQ. The CDR3 runs to 15 residues. V was clipped by 2 bases and J by 7 bases; unmatched bases: 9. The CDR3 coding sequence is TGCGCCAGCAGCTTCCCAGGGACAGGGGACAGAGAGCAGTACTTC. It encodes CASSFPGTGDREQYF.

The chain has TRBV20-1 and TRBJ2-5; possibly TRBD2 for D (6 bases). Trimming removed 7 bases from V and 4 bases from J, with 10 bases in between. The CDR3 totals 11 residues. Germline V CDR1 and CDR2: DFQATT, SNEGSKA (reference sequence). CDR3 nucleotides: TGCAGTGGACTAGAGTTAGAGACCCAGTACTTC. Residues: CSGLELETQYF.

This clone was seen only once. The genes are TRBV13 and TRBJ1-4; 8 positions match TRBD1. Germline values: CDR1 PRHDT, CDR2 FYEKMQ (reference sequence). Trimming at V came to 5 bases and at J to 12 bases, leaving 5 bases not matched to a gene. The CDR3 is 12 amino acids. The CDR3 nucleotides are TGTGCCAGCAGCGACAGGGGAGGGGAACTGTTTTTT. This encodes CASSDRGGELFF.

CDR3 sequence (DNA): TGTGCCTGGGGACTAGCGGGAGGGACAGATACGCAGTATTTT. It yields the protein CAWGLAGGTDTQYF. This chain connects TRBV30 to TRBJ2-3, with TRBD2 matching 15 bases. The CDR3 contains 14 residues. The J segment lost 3 bases and the V segment lost 5 bases, leaving 0 bases of the junction unmatched. Per germline, CDR1 GTSNPN and CDR2 SVGIG (reference sequence). The variable domain in full, completed from reference TRBV30 and TRBJ2-3, reads SQTIHQWPATLVQPVGSPLSLECTVEGTSNPNLYWYRQAAGRGLQLLFYSVGIGQISSEVPQNLSASRPQDRQFILSSKKLLLSDSGFYLCAWGLAGGTDTQYFGPGTRLTVL.

The CDR3 DNA is TGTGCCACCAGCCCACAGGGGTACCTGAGCTCCTATAATTCACCCCTCCACTTT. Protein: CATSPQGYLSSYNSPLHF. The chain couples TRBV24-1 to TRBJ1-6; the match to TRBD1 covers 7 bases. Germline V gives CDR1 KGHDR, CDR2 SFDVKD. The CDR3 is 18 amino acids. Germline trimming cut 7 bases from V and 0 bases from J; bases unmatched to any gene: 11.

The J gene is TRBJ2-4, the V gene TRBV5-4, with 7 positions matching TRBD1. Germline lookup yields CDR1 SGHNT and CDR2 YYREEE (reference sequence). V lost 4 bases to trimming and J lost 3 bases; unmatched junction nucleotides: 4. The CDR3 is made up of 14 amino acids. The CDR3 loop is CASSETGRKNIQYF. The DNA of the CDR3 is TGTGCCAGCAGCGAGACAGGGCGCAAAAACATTCAGTACTTC.

This chain joins TRBV11-3 and TRBJ2-3; TRBD2 matches 11 bases. Germline assignment: CDR1 SGHNT and CDR2 YENEEA. The CDR3 runs to 16 residues. V trimming: 2 bases; J trimming: 8 bases; junction bases outside the gene matches: 9. CDR3 in amino acids: CASSLLELAGEGTQYF. The CDR3 coding sequence is TGTGCCAGCAGCTTACTAGAACTAGCGGGAGAAGGTACGCAGTATTTT.

This sequence joins TRBV10-3 and TRBJ2-1, with TRBD2 matching 9 bases. Germline CDR1 reads ENHRY; CDR2 reads SYGVKD. Trimming cost V 3 bases and J 5 bases; bases outside gene matches: 11. The CDR3 covers 17 residues. The DNA for the CDR3 is TGTGCCATCAGTGATGGTGGCGGGACTAGCAGCGACAATGAGCAGTTCTTC. Residues: CAISDGGGTSSDNEQFF.

The chain recombines TRBV19 with TRBJ2-5; D ambiguous. CDR1 and CDR2 from the germline V gene are LNHDA and SQIVND (reference sequence). CDR3 length equals 14 residues. The V end was cut by 1 base, the J end by 3 bases, with 9 bases between. As DNA, the CDR3 is TGTGCCAGTAGTATAGCCGGGTCGGAAGAGACCCAGTACTTC. Translated, it gives CASSIAGSEETQYF.